The 14 T cell receptor beta chains given below trace back to one sample, sequenced in a study of blood T cells in healthy people across ages. Combining a sample-barcoded 5' primer with a J-beta primer mix, a second PCR ran for roughly 7 to 11 cycles. TCRdb itself ran the 5' RACE reads through MiXCR, one entry per CDR3 protein. The table shows around 850,000 distinct CDR3 sequences, with about 34% occurring only once. The sample taken for sequencing was blood. The receptors derive from a man aged 18 to 30 in good health.

Note on this clonotype: A read error may explain this, as a much larger clone is one base away. The chain joins TRBV20-1 to TRBJ2-3; 7 bases align to TRBD2. Unmatched junction bases numbered 11, after V lost 0 bases and J lost 11 bases. Per germline, CDR1 DFQATT and CDR2 SNEGSKA (reference sequence). The length of the CDR3 is 14 residues. The CDR3, as DNA: TGCAGTGCTAGAGATGGAGGAGCGGGGTGGAAGCAGTATTTT. Translation: CSARDGGAGWKQYF.

This chain links TRBV2 with TRBJ1-4; the D is unclear. The germline V gene encodes CDR1 SNHLY and CDR2 FYNNEI. V lost 2 bases, J lost 7 bases, and 14 bases lay in between. The CDR3 covers 15 residues. The CDR3, as DNA: TGTGCCAGCAGTGAACCCTCCGGGCGGTTTGAAAAACTGTTTTTT. It specifies CASSEPSGRFEKLFF.

The chain is built from TRBV7-2 and TRBJ2-3, with D possibly TRBD1 on 6 matching bases. The CDR3 loop spans 17 amino acids. The V gene lost 5 bases and the J gene lost 0 bases, with 18 bases spanning the gap. The germline gives CDR1 SGHTA, CDR2 FQGNSA. CDR3 nucleotides: TGTGCCAGCAGCCCCGAGGACAGTAGGGATAGCACAGATACGCAGTATTTT. Its protein is CASSPEDSRDSTDTQYF.

This clonotype showed up just a few times. The rearrangement links TRBV25-1 to TRBJ2-1; 9 bases line up with TRBD1. The V gene's germline CDR1 is MGHDK and CDR2 SYGVNS. The CDR3 length is 16 residues. V lost 3 bases, J lost 12 bases, and 15 bases stayed unmatched. CDR3 sequence: CASSDHPGQGPLGQFF. CDR3 sequence (DNA): TGTGCCAGCAGTGACCATCCGGGACAGGGACCCCTAGGGCAGTTCTTC.

J is TRBJ1-6 and V is TRBV4-1, with a possible D match to TRBD1 (6 bases). The CDR3 extends over 15 amino acids. The germline V gene encodes CDR1 MGHRA and CDR2 YSYEKL. The V end lost 3 bases, the J end lost 10 bases, and 16 bases lay between the germline ends. This CDR3 reads CASSHEDREGSPLHF. CDR3 nucleotide sequence: TGCGCCAGCAGCCATGAGGACAGAGAAGGGTCACCCCTCCACTTT.

This rearrangement joins TRBV27 to TRBJ2-7, with D unresolved. The V end was cut by 5 bases, the J end by 5 bases, with 13 bases between. Germline CDR1 MNHEY, CDR2 SMNVEV (reference sequence). This CDR3 has 13 residues. The DNA of the CDR3 is TGTGCCAGCAGTGTCGGGCCTCACAACGAGCAGTACTTC. Amino acids: CASSVGPHNEQYF.

V gene TRBV29-1 combines with J gene TRBJ2-5; weak D call: TRBD1 (7 bases). V gave up 5 bases and J gave up 5 bases, with 21 bases separating them. The CDR3 is made up of 15 amino acids. Germline assignment: CDR1 SQVTM and CDR2 ANQGSEA. The chain's CDR3 is CSVKRPLRGVETQYF. CDR3 coding DNA: TGCAGCGTTAAAAGACCACTCAGGGGGGTCGAGACCCAGTACTTC.

The V call is TRBV2, the J call TRBJ2-7, with D possibly TRBD2 on 5 matching bases. Trimming pared 8 bases from V and 3 bases from J, leaving 11 bases between. Germline CDR1 is SNHLY and CDR2 is FYNNEI. This CDR3 is 12 amino acids long. In DNA, the CDR3 is TGTGCCAGCCGTCCGGCGGGCTACGAGCAGTACTTC. This encodes CASRPAGYEQYF. Based on the CDR3 plus reference TRBV2 and TRBJ2-7, the full variable domain is EPEVTQTPSHQVTQMGQEVILRCVPISNHLYFYWYRQILGQKVEFLVSFYNNEISEKSEIFDDQFSVERPDGSNFTLKIRSTKLEDSAMYFCASRPAGYEQYFGPGTRLTVT.

This clonotype was seen a few times. The J gene is TRBJ1-1, the V gene TRBV4-1, with TRBD1 as a possible D gene (6 bases). V was trimmed by 0 bases and J by 4 bases, leaving 9 bases between them. Germline CDR1 is MGHRA and CDR2 is YSYEKL. The CDR3 spans 14 residues. CDR3 region: CASSQEEGGTEAFF. The CDR3, as DNA: TGCGCCAGCAGCCAAGAGGAGGGGGGCACTGAAGCTTTCTTT.

The sample holds many counts of this clonotype. The germline gene is not matched at one end of the junction; a read error may be the cause. V and J are TRBV4-3 and TRBJ1-5, with 8 positions matching TRBD1. There are 15 residues in the CDR3. Germline-derived CDR1 and CDR2 are LGHNA and YSLEER. For the CDR3, the DNA is TGCGCCAGCAGTCAAGGACAGGGAAGGGATCAGCCCCAGCATTTT. Translated: CASSQGQGRDQPQHF.

In this sample, this clonotype turned up many times. This rearrangement joins TRBV20-1 to TRBJ2-3, with TRBD2 identical over 7 bases. CDR1 and CDR2 (germline): DFQATT, SNEGSKA (reference sequence). Trimming took 2 bases from V and 1 from J; bases not matched to a gene: 15. The CDR3 has 18 amino acids. CDR3 region: CSARWSPFGRGGTDTQYF. CDR3 nucleotides: TGCAGTGCTAGATGGTCCCCCTTTGGTCGGGGGGGCACAGATACGCAGTATTTT.

V is TRBV12-3 or TRBV12-4 and J is TRBJ1-2, with 7 bases identical to TRBD1. CDR3 size: 13 residues. The junction had 12 bases not matched to a gene; V was cut back by 10 bases and J by 7 bases. CDR3 in DNA: TGTGCCATTACCACAGGGGAGCTATCTGGCTACACCTTC. Its protein product is CAITTGELSGYTF.

A word on this clonotype: Its ends do not fully match the called genes, so a read error is possible. The chain combines TRBV5-5 with TRBJ2-7, with 7 bases identical to TRBD1. Germline lookup yields CDR1 SGHKS and CDR2 YYEKEE (reference sequence). The CDR3 extends over 15 amino acids. The CDR3 nucleotides are TGTGCCGGCAGCTCGCAGACAGGGAGACCCTACGAGCAGTACTTC. Translating gives CAGSSQTGRPYEQYF. The complete variable domain, with remaining parts taken from reference TRBV5-5 and TRBJ2-7, reads DAGVTQSPTHLIKTRGQQVTLRCSPISGHKSVSWYQQVLGQGPQFIFQYYEKEERGRGNFPDRFSARQFPNYSSELNVNALLLGDSALYLCAGSSQTGRPYEQYFGPGTRLTVT.

The chain carries TRBV27 and TRBJ1-1, with D perhaps matching TRBD1 (6 bases). V shed 6 bases and J shed 11 bases, with 16 bases lying between them. CDR1 and CDR2 (germline): MNHEY, SMNVEV (reference sequence). The CDR3 loop spans 12 amino acids. The CDR3 DNA reads as TGTGCCAGCAGGCGCCAGGGGTATTCGGCTTTCTTT. Translated: CASRRQGYSAFF.